This T cell receptor beta chain was captured in a study of CD8+CD57+ T cells in acquired aplastic anemia. Study context: Roughly 3 ug was the average amount of DNA from sorted CD4+ and CD8+ cells.

Genomic DNA acted as the template from which TCR beta VDJ combination and CDR3 sequence profiling were carried out. One entry per CDR3 protein results from TCRdb running MiXCR on the reads. The data contain under 500,000 distinct CDR3 sequences, over 25% of them singletons. Germline lookup yields CDR1 SGDLS and CDR2 YYNGEE. CDR3 size: 15 residues. The V gene lost 4 bases and the J gene lost 5 bases, with 16 bases spanning the gap. Those patients picked for sequencing had displayed CD8+CD57+ cell expansion on flow cytometry. Blood came from patients not yet given any therapy. The TCR comes from a human donor with aplastic anemia. This chain uses TRBV9 with TRBJ2-1, with D unclear. Sequencing used sorted CD4+, CD8+, or CD8+CD57+ T cells (not recorded which) from PBMCs. The chain's CDR3 is CASSPRMGWDNEQFF. The CDR3 DNA reads as TGTGCCAGCAGCCCCAGAATGGGGTGGGACAATGAGCAGTTCTTC.